This TCR beta chain stems from a study of monozygotic twins with inflammatory bowel disease. Study observations and caveats: Especially with disease activity, IBD patients shared fewer clonotypes with others than healthy twins did.

Remarks on this clonotype: Its antigen is not known.

TCRdb re-analyzed the 5' RACE reads; it lists each CDR3 protein once, without DNA. The sample totals about 350,000 distinct CDR3 sequences. The sequence was obtained from a human donor with ulcerative colitis or Crohn's disease, or a healthy co-twin of an affected twin (not recorded which). Specimen: blood.

The CDR3 protein is CASSYAGDEQFF. This chain uses TRBV6-6 with TRBJ2-1; checking the TCRdb D call of TRBD1 is not possible without DNA. The germline V gene has CDR1 MNHNY and CDR2 SVGAGI (reference sequence). This CDR3 region has 12 residues.